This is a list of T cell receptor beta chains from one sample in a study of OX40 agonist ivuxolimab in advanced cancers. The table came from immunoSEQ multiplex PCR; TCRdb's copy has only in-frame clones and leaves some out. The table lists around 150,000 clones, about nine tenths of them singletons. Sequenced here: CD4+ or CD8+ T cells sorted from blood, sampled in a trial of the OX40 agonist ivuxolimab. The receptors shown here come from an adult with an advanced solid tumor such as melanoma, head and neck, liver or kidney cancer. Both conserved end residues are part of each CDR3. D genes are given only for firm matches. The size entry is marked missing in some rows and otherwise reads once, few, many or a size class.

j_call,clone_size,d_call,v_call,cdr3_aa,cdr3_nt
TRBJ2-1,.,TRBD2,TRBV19,CASSIQTTSGRGNEQFF,TGTGCCAGTAGTATCCAGACGACTAGCGGGAGGGGAAATGAGCAGTTCTTC
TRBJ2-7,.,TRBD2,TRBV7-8,CASSFSGRVYEQYF,TGTGCCAGCAGCTTTAGCGGGAGGGTCTACGAGCAGTACTTC
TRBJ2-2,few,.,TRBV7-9,CASKRGASVSGELFF,TGTGCCAGCAAGAGAGGTGCTAGCGTATCCGGGGAGCTGTTTTTT
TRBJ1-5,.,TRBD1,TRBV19,CASSLGQGNQPQHF,TGTGCCAGTAGTCTGGGACAGGGGAATCAGCCCCAGCATTTT
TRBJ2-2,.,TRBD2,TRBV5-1,CASSFLAGGPFTGELFF,TGCGCCAGCAGCTTCCTAGCGGGAGGACCTTTCACCGGGGAGCTGTTTTTT
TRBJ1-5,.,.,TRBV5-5,CASSTLEGSINQPQHF,TGTGCCAGCAGTACACTGGAGGGTTCCATCAATCAGCCCCAGCATTTT
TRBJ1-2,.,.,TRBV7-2,CASSLGHSPAYGYTF,TGTGCCAGCAGCTTGGGACACTCGCCTGCCTATGGCTACACCTTC
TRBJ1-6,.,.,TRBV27,CASGRDTNPSGVALHF,TGTGCCAGCGGACGGGACACAAACCCCTCGGGTGTGGCCCTCCACTTT
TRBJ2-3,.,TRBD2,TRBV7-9,CASSLAPGLGATDTQYF,TGTGCCAGCAGCTTAGCGCCGGGACTAGGAGCAACAGATACGCAGTATTTT
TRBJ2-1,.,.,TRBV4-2,CASSQGPGMGNEQFF,TGTGCCAGCAGCCAAGGACCGGGGATGGGCAATGAGCAGTTCTTC
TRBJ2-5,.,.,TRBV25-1,CASSEQDNQETQYF,TGTGCCAGCAGTGAACAAGACAACCAAGAGACCCAGTACTTC
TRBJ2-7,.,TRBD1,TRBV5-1,CASSLSQGAREQYF,TGCGCCAGCAGCTTGAGCCAGGGGGCTCGGGAGCAGTACTTC
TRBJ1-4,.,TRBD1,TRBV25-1,CASSDLGQGGEKLFF,TGTGCCAGCAGTGACCTCGGACAGGGAGGAGAAAAACTGTTTTTT
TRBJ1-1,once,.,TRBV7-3,CASSLQGVNTEAFF,TGTGCCAGCAGCTTACAAGGGGTGAACACTGAAGCTTTCTTT
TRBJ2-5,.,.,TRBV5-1,CASSYPGLETQYF,TGCGCCAGCAGCTACCCAGGTCTGGAGACCCAGTACTTC
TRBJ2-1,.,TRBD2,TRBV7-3,CASSRAIGASGYNEQFF,TGTGCCAGCAGCCGGGCCATAGGGGCTAGCGGTTACAATGAGCAGTTCTTC
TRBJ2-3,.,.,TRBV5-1,CASALVSAVDTQYF,TGCGCCAGCGCACTGGTCAGCGCTGTAGATACGCAGTATTTT
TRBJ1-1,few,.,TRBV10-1,CASSPGRNTEAFF,TGCGCCAGCAGCCCCGGGCGGAACACTGAAGCTTTCTTT
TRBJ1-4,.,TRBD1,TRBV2,CASSRGTGGASKLFF,TGTGCCAGCAGCCGAGGGACAGGGGGCGCATCCAAACTGTTTTTT
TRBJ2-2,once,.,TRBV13,CASSHVATNTGELFF,TGTGCCAGCAGCCATGTCGCCACTAACACCGGGGAGCTGTTTTTT
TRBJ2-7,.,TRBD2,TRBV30,CAWRGVWTSGYEQYF,TGTGCCTGGAGGGGTGTATGGACTAGCGGCTACGAGCAGTACTTC
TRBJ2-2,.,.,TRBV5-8,CASSLWSNTGELFF,TGTGCCAGCAGCTTATGGTCGAACACCGGGGAGCTGTTTTTT